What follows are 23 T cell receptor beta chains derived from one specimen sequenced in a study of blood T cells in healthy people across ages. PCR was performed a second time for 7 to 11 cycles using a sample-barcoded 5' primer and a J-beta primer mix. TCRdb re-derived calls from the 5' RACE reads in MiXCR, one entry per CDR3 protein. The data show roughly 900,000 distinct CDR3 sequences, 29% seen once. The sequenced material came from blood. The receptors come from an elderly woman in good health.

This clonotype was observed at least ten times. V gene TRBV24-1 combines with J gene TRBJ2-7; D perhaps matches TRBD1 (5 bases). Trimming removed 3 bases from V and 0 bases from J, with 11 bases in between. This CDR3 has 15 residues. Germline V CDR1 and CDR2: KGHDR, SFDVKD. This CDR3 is CATSDTRARSYEQYF. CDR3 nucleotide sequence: TGTGCCACCAGTGATACCAGGGCCCGCTCCTACGAGCAGTACTTC.

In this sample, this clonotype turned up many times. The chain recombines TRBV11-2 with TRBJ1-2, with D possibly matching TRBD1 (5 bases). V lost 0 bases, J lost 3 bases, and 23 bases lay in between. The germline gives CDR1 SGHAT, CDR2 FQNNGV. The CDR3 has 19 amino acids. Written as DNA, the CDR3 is TGTGCCAGCAGCTTAGATGATTGGGACGGGGCGGAAAAGGACTATGGCTACACCTTC. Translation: CASSLDDWDGAEKDYGYTF.

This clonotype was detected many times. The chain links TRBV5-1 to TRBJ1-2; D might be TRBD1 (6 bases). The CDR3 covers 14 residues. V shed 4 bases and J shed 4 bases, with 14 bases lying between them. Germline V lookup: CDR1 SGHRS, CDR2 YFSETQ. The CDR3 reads CASSGGAQVYGYTF. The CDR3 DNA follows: TGCGCCAGCAGCGGGGGGGCGCAGGTCTATGGCTACACCTTC.

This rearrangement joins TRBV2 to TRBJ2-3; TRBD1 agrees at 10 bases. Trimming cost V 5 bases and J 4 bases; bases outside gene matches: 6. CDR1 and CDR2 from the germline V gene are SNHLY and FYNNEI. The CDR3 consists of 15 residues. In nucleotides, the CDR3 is TGTGCCAGCAGTCGACAGGGGGCAGACGCAGATACGCAGTATTTT. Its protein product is CASSRQGADADTQYF.

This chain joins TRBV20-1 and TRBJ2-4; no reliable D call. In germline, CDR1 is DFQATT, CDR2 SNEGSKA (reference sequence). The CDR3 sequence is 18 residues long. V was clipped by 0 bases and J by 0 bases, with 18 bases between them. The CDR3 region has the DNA TGCAGTGCTAGAGATATCACGGGCAAAACTCTAGCCAAAAACATTCAGTACTTC. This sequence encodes CSARDITGKTLAKNIQYF.

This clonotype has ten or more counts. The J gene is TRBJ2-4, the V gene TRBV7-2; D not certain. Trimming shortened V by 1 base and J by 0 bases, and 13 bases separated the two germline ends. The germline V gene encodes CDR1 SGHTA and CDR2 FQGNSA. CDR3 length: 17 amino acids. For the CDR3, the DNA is TGTGCCAGCAGCTTAGTGTGGGTGGAAAGAGCCAAAAACATTCAGTACTTC. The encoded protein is CASSLVWVERAKNIQYF.

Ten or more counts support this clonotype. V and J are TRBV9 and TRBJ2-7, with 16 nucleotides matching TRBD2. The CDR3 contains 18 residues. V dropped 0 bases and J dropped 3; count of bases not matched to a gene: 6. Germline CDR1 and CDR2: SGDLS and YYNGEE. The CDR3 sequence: CASSVGGTSGGAVYEQYF. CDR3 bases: TGTGCCAGCAGCGTAGGAGGGACTAGCGGGGGGGCAGTCTACGAGCAGTACTTC.

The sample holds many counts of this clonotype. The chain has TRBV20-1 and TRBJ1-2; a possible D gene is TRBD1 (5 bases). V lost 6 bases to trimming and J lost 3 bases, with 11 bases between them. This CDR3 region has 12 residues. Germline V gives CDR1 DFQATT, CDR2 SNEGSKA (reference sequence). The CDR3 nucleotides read TGCAGTGCGGCCGGGGGATACTATGGCTACACCTTC. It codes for CSAAGGYYGYTF.

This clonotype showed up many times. The CDR3 DNA reads TGCGCCAGCACCCCGACAGGGACCAACTATGGCTACACCTTC. It specifies CASTPTGTNYGYTF. This chain uses TRBV5-1 with TRBJ1-2; 7 nucleotides align to TRBD1. The CDR3 length is 14 residues. CDR1 is SGHRS and CDR2 is YFSETQ in the germline V gene. J gave up 2 bases and V 6 bases, and 7 bases lay outside the gene matches.

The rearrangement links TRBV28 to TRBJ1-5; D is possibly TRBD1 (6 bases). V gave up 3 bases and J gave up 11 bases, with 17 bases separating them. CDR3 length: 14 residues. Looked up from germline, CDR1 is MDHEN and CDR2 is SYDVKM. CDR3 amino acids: CASSLARGLPAQHF. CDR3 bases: TGTGCCAGCAGTTTGGCCAGGGGACTCCCGGCCCAGCATTTT.

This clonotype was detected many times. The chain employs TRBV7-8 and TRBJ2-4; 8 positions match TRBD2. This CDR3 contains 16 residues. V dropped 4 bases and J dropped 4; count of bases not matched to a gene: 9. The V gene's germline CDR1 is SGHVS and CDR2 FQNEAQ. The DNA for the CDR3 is TGTGCCAGCAGCTCTCGGGGGGGAATAAGGAAAAACATTCAGTACTTC. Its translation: CASSSRGGIRKNIQYF.

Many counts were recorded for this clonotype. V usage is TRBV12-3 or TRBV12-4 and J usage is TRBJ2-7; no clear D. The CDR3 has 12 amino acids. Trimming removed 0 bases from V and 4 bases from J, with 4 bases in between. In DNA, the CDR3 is TGTGCCAGCAGTTTAGCTCCGTACGAGCAGTACTTC. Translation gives CASSLAPYEQYF.

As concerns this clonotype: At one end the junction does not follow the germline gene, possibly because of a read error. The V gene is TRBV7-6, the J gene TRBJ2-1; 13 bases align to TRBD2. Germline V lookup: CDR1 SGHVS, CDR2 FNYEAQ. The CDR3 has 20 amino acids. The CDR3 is CASSSSTSGGLPRSYNERFF. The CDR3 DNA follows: TGTGCCAGCAGTTCCTCGACTAGCGGGGGGCTCCCCCGCTCCTACAATGAGCGGTTCTTC.

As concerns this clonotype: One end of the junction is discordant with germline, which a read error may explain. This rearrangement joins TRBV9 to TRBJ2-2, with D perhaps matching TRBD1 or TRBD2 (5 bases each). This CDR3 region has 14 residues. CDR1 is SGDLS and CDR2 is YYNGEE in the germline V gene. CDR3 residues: CASSVRGNTGELFF. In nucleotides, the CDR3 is TGCGCCAGCAGCGTGAGGGGGAACACCGGGGAGCTGTTTTTT.

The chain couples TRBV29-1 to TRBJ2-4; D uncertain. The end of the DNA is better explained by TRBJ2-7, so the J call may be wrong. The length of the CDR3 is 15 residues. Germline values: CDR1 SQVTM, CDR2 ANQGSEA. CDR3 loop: CSVGVADRGRYEQYF. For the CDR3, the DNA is TGCAGCGTTGGGGTGGCAGATCGAGGTCGCTACGAGCAGTACTTC.

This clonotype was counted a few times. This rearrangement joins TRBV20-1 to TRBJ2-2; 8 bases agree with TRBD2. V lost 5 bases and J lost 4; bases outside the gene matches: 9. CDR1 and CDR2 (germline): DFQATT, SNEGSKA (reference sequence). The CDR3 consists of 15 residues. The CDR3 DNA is TGCAGTGCTCCCTTCCGGGAGGGGACCACCGGGGAGCTGTTTTTT. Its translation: CSAPFREGTTGELFF.

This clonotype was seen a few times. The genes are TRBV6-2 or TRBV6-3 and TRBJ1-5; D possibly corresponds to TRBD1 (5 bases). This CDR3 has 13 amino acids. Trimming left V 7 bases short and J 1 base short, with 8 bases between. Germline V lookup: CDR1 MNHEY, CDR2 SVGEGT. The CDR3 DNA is TGTGCCAGCAAAAGACAGAGCAATCAGCCCCAGCATTTT. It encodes CASKRQSNQPQHF.

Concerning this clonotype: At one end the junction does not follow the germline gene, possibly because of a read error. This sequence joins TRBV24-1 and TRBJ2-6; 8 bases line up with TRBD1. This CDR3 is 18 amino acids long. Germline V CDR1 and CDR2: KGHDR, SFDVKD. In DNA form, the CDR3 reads TGTGCCACCAGTGATTCTCCAGGACAGGGATCGGGGGCCAACGTCCAGACTTTC. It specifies CATSDSPGQGSGANVQTF.

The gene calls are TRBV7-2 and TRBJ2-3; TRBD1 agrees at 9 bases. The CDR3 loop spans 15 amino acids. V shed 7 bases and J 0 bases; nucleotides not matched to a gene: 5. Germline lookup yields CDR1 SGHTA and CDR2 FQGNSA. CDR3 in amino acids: CASTRQGVSTDTQYF. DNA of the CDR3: TGTGCCAGCACCCGACAGGGGGTGAGCACAGATACGCAGTATTTT.

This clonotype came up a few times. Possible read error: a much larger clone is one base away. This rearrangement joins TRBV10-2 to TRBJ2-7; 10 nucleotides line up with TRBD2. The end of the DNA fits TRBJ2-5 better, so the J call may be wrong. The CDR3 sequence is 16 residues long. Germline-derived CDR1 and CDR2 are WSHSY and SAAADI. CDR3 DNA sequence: TGCGTCAGCAGTTTATCTAGCGGGGGTTGGGAAGAGACCCAGTACTTC. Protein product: CVSSLSSGGWEETQYF.

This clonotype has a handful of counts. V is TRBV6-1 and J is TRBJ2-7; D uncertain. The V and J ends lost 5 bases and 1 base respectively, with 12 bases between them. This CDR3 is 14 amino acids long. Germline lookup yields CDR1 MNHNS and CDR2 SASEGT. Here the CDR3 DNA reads TGTGCCAGCAGTAATTATGGAGAGTCCTACGAGCAGTACTTC. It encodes CASSNYGESYEQYF.

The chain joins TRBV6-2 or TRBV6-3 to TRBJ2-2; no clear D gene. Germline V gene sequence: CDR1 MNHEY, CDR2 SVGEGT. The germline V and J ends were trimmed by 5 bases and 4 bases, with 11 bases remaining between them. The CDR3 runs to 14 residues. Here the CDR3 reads CASSPPVGTGELFF. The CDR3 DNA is TGTGCCAGCAGTCCCCCCGTAGGCACCGGGGAGCTGTTTTTT.

The CDR3 region has the DNA TGTGCCAGCAGCCCTACTCCCTCTCTAGCGGGAGGGGGTAATGAGCAGTTCTTC. It encodes CASSPTPSLAGGGNEQFF. The chain joins TRBV7-3 to TRBJ2-1, with 12 positions matching TRBD2. J lost 7 bases, V lost 5 bases, and 15 bases had no gene match. Germline-derived CDR1 and CDR2 are SGHTA and FQGTGA. The CDR3 has 18 residues.